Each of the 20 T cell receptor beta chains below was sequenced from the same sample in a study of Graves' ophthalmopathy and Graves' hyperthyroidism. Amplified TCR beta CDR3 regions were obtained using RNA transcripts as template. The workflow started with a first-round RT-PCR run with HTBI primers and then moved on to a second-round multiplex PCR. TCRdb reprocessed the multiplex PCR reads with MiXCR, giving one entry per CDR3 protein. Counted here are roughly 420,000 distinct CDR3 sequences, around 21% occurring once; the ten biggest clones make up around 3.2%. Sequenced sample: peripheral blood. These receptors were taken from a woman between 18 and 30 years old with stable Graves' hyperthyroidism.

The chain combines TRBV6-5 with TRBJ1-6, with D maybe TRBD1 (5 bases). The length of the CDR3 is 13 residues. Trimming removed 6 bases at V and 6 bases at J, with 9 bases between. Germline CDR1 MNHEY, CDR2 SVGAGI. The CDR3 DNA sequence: TGTGCCAGCAGGCCCAGGGTTAATTCACCCCTCCACTTT. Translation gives CASRPRVNSPLHF.

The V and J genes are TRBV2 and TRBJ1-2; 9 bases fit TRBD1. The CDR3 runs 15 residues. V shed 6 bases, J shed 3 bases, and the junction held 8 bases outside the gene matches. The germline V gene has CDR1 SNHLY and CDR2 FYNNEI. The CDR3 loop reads CASRAGTGWDYGYTF. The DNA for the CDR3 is TGTGCCAGCAGGGCCGGGACAGGGTGGGACTATGGCTACACCTTC.

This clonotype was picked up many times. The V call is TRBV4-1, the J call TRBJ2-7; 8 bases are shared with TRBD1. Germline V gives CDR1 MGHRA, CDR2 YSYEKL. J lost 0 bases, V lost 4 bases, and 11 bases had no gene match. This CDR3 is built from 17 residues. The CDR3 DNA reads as TGCGCCAGCAGCCGGGGGCCTCGGCAGGGGGCCTCCTACGAGCAGTACTTC. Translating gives CASSRGPRQGASYEQYF.

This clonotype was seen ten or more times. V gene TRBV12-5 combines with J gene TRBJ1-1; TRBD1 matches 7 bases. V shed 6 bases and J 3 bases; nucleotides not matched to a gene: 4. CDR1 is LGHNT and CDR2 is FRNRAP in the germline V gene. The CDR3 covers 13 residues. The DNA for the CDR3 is TGTGCTAGTGGGCTGACAGGGTACACTGAAGCTTTCTTT. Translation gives CASGLTGYTEAFF.

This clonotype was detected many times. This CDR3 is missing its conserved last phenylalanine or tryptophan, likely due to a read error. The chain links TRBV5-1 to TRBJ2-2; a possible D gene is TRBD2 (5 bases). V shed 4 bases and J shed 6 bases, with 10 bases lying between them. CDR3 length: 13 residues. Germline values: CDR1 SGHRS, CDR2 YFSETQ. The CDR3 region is CASSTDWAGELFI. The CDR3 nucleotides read TGCGCCAGCAGCACGGACTGGGCCGGGGAGCTGTTTATT.

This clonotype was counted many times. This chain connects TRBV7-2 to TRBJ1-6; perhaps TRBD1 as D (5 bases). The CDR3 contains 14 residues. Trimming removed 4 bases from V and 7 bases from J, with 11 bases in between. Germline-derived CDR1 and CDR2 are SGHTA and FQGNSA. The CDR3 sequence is CASSSTGVNSPLHF. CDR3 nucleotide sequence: TGTGCCAGCAGCTCCACAGGCGTAAATTCACCCCTCCACTTT. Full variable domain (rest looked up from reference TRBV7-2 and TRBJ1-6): GAGVSQSPSNKVTEKGKDVELRCDPISGHTALYWYRQSLGQGLEFLIYFQGNSAPDKSGLPSDRFSAERTGGSVSTLTIQRTQQEDSAVYLCASSSTGVNSPLHFGNGTRLTVT.

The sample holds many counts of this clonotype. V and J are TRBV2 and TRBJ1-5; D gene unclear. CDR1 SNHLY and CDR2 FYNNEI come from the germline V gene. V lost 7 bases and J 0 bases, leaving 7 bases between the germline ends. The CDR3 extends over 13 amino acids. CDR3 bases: TGTGCCAGCATCCGTGATAGCAATCAGCCCCAGCATTTT. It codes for CASIRDSNQPQHF.

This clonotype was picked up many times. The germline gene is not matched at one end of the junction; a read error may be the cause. CDR3 region: CASSLERETQYF. DNA of the CDR3: TGTGCCAGCAGCTTAGAGAGGGAGACCCAGTACTTC. This chain connects TRBV12-3 or TRBV12-4 to TRBJ2-5; no clear D gene. The CDR3 totals 12 residues.

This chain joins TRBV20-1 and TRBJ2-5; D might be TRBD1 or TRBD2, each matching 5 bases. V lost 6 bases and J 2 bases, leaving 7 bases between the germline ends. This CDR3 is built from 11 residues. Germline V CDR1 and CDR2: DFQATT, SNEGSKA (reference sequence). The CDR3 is CSAGPQETQYF. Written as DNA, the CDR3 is TGCAGTGCGGGACCTCAAGAGACCCAGTACTTC.

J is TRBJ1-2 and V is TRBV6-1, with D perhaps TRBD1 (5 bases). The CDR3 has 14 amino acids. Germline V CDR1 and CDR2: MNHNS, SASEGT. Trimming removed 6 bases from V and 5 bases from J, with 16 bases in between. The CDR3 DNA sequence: TGTGCCAGCAGCCCGGGGTGGGGGGAGTATGGCTACACCTTC. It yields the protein CASSPGWGEYGYTF.

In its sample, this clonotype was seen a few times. CDR3 amino acids: CAWSHRASYTF. The CDR3, as DNA: TGTGCCTGGAGTCACAGGGCGAGCTACACCTTC. The rearrangement joins TRBV30 to TRBJ1-2, with TRBD1 as a possible D gene (6 bases). This CDR3 spans 11 amino acids. Germline-derived CDR1 and CDR2 are GTSNPN and SVGIG (reference sequence). V lost 2 bases and J lost 9, with 10 bases in between.

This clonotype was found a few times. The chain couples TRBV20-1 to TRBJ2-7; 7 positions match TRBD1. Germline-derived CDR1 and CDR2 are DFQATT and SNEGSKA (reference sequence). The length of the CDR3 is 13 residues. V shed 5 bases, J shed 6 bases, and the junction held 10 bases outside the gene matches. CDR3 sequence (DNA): TGCAGTGCTGGAGTGACAGGGATCGGCGAGCAGTACTTC. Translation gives CSAGVTGIGEQYF.

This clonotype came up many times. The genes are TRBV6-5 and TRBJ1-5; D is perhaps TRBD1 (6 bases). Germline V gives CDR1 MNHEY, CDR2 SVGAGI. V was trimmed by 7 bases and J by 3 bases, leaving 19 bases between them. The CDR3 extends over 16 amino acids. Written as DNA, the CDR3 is TGTGCCAGCATCAAGGGGGTCAACGTGGACAATCAGCCCCAGCATTTT. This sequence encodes CASIKGVNVDNQPQHF.

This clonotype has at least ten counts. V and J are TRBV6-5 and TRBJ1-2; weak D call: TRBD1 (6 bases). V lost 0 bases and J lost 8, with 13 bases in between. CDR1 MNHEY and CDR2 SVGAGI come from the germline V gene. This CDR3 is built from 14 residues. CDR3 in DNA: TGTGCCAGCAGTTACTCTACGGGGGGGCCGGGCTACACCTTC. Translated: CASSYSTGGPGYTF.

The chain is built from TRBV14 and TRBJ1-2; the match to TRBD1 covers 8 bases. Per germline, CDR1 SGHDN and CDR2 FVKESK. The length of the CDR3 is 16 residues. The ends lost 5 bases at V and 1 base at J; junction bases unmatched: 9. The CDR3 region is CASSRERQGYNYGYTF. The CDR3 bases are TGTGCCAGCAGCAGAGAACGACAGGGGTATAACTATGGCTACACCTTC.

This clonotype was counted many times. The CDR3 DNA is TGCAGCGTTAAGACAGGGGGTCGGGGAGCTTTCTTT. This encodes CSVKTGGRGAFF. The gene calls are TRBV29-1 and TRBJ1-1; 9 nucleotides line up with TRBD1. V lost 5 bases to trimming and J lost 10 bases; unmatched junction nucleotides: 8. The germline V gene has CDR1 SQVTM and CDR2 ANQGSEA. There are 12 residues in the CDR3.

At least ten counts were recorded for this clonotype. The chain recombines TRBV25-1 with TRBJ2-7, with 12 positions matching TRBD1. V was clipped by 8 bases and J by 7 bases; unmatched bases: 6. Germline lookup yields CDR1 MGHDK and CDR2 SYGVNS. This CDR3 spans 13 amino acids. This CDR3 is CASGGQGAREQYF. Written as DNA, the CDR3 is TGTGCCAGCGGGGGACAGGGGGCGCGTGAGCAGTACTTC.

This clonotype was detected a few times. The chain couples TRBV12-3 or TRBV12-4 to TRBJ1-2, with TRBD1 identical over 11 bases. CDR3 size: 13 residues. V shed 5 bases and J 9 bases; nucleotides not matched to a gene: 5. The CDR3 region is CASSGGQGVRYTF. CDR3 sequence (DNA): TGTGCCAGCAGTGGGGGACAGGGGGTACGCTACACCTTC.

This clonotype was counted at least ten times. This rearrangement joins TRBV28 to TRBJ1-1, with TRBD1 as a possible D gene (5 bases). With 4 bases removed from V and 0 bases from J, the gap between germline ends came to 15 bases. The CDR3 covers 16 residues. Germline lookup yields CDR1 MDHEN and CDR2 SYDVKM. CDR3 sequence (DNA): TGTGCCAGCAGTTCCCCACCGACAGCGATGAACACTGAAGCTTTCTTT. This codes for CASSSPPTAMNTEAFF.

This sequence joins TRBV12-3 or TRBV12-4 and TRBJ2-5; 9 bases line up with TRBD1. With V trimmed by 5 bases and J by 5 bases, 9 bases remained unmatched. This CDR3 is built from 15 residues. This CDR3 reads CASSGPRQGGETQYF. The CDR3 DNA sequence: TGTGCCAGCAGTGGCCCAAGACAGGGGGGGGAGACCCAGTACTTC.